Included here is one T cell receptor beta chain sequence, with context. Its antigen remains unidentified. This sample is drawn from a study of healthy donors' naive CD4 and CD8 T cells. The study's findings and limits: Negatively charged CDR3s marked CD8+ lineage; positively charged CDR3s marked CD4+ lineage.

A linear amplification protocol produced the TCR libraries from 400 to 550 ng of total RNA. Via MiXCR, TCRdb re-called the reads, giving one row per CDR3 protein. The repertoire has around 200,000 distinct CDR3 sequences, 65% to 80% of them found once; the top ten carry 2% to 2.5%. CD4+CD8-CD45RO-CD45RA+ cells were naive CD4+; CD8+CD4-CD45RA+CD27bright cells were naive CD8+. Trimming removed 4 bases from V and 6 bases from J, with 5 bases in between. The germline gives CDR1 SQVTM, CDR2 ANQGSEA. This CDR3 region has 10 residues. The origin of this receptor is a pool of human donors in good health; the sample pools cells from several healthy donors. V and J are TRBV29-1 and TRBJ2-3; D ambiguous. The sequencing input was naive CD4+ and CD8+ T cells sorted from blood, pooled from several donors. This CDR3 is CSVVLDTQYF. CDR3 sequence (DNA): TGCAGCGTTGTCCTTGATACGCAGTATTTT.